This T cell receptor beta chain was sequenced during a study of CD8 T cell repertoires and HIV-1 epitope variants. Across the study: Each of Twenty-five Gag and Nef epitope peptides stimulated a separate culture. Tested: three Gag epitope families, Nef HW9 and YT9.

Germline lookup yields CDR1 SGHTA and CDR2 FQGNSA. Trimming removed 8 bases at V and 2 bases at J, with 7 bases between. The CDR3 has 12 residues. Concerning this clone: Its matching antigen is unknown.

TCRdb's table, derived via immunoSEQ multiplex PCR, lists solely in-frame clones and lacks some. Among fewer than 6,500 clones listed, 60% to 80% were seen once. V usage is TRBV7-2 and J usage is TRBJ2-1, with no clear D. The TCR originated in a male donor with HIV. Material: cultured CD8+ T cells derived from PBMCs. The CDR3 nucleotides read TGTGCCAGCCCTAGTACCTACAATGAGCAGTTCTTC. Translating it yields CASPSTYNEQFF.